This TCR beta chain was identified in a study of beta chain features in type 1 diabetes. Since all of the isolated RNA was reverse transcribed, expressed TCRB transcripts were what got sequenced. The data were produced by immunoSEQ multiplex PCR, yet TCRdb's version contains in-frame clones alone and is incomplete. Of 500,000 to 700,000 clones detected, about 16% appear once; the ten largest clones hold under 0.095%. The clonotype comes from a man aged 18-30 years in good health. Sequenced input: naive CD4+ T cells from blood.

The CDR3 loop is CASSLQRGPQGGDTQYF. The CDR3 nucleotides read TGTGCCAGCAGCTTGCAGCGGGGGCCCCAAGGGGGAGATACGCAGTATTTT. The rearrangement joins TRBV5-6 to TRBJ2-3; 8 nucleotides align to TRBD2. The length of the CDR3 is 17 residues. Trimming at V came to 1 base and at J to 5 bases, leaving 12 bases not matched to a gene. Germline CDR1 is SGHDT and CDR2 is YYEEEE. Supplemented by reference TRBV5-6 and TRBJ2-3, the full variable domain reads DAGVTQSPTHLIKTRGQQVTLRCSPKSGHDTVSWYQQALGQGPQFIFQYYEEEERQRGNFPDRFSGHQFPNYSSELNVNALLLGDSALYLCASSLQRGPQGGDTQYFGPGTRLTVL.